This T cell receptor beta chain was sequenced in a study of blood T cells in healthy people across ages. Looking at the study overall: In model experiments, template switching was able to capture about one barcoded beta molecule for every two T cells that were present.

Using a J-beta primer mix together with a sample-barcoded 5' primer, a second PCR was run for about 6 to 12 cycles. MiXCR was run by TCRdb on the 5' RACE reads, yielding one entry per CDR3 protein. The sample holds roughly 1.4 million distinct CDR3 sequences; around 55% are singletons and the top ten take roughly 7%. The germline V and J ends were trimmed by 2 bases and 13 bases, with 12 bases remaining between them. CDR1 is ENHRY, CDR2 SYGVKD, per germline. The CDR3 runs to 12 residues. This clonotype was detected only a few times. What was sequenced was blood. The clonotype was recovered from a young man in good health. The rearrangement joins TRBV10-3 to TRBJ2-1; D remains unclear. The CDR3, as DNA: TGTGCCATCAGTGAGGGTTCTGAGACCCAGTTCTTC. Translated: CAISEGSETQFF.